The 9 T cell receptor beta chains reported below all come from one sample, sequenced in a study of T cells in tumors after PD-1 blockade. TCRdb keeps only in-frame clones here, not all; method: immunoSEQ multiplex PCR. The sample includes approximately 20,000 clones, roughly 80% seen only once; the top ten take roughly 25%. Here the sequenced sample was PBMCs, taken after anti-PD-1 therapy. These receptors all stem from a human donor with advanced basal cell or squamous cell carcinoma (not recorded which).

The chain combines TRBV14 with TRBJ2-1; 9 bases are shared with TRBD2. The CDR3 contains 15 residues. V lost 4 bases and J lost 5; bases outside the gene matches: 6. The V gene's germline CDR1 is SGHDN and CDR2 FVKESK. The CDR3 DNA follows: TGTGCCAGCAGCCCAGCGGGAGGTTGGAACAATGAGCAGTTCTTC. Translation: CASSPAGGWNNEQFF.

In this sample, this clone turned up a few times. The V call is TRBV20-1, the J call TRBJ1-5; D uncertain. V dropped 3 bases and J dropped 0 bases, with 9 bases sitting between them. Per germline, CDR1 DFQATT and CDR2 SNEGSKA (reference sequence). CDR3 size: 14 residues. The CDR3: CSASLGISNQPQHF. In DNA form, the CDR3 reads TGCAGTGCTAGTTTGGGGATTAGCAATCAGCCCCAGCATTTT.

The DNA for the CDR3 is TGTGCCAGCAGCGTTAGTGGGGGGAATTCACCCCTCCACTTT. It translates to CASSVSGGNSPLHF. The chain couples TRBV9 to TRBJ1-6; possibly TRBD1 for D (5 bases). The CDR3 runs to 14 residues. V lost 2 bases to trimming and J lost 7 bases, with 10 bases between them. Germline V gene lookup returns CDR1 SGDLS and CDR2 YYNGEE.

The chain uses TRBV27 and TRBJ2-7; D tentatively reads TRBD1 or TRBD2 (5 bases each). This CDR3 spans 13 amino acids. V was pared by 5 bases and J by 2 bases, with 10 bases between. Germline V CDR1 and CDR2: MNHEY, SMNVEV (reference sequence). The CDR3 reads CASSLEGPYEQYF. In nucleotides, the CDR3 is TGTGCCAGCAGTCTTGAGGGGCCCTACGAGCAGTACTTC.

Written as DNA, the CDR3 is TGCGCCAGCAGCCCCTGGTCGGGAGGAGAGACCCAGTACTTC. Translating gives CASSPWSGGETQYF. This chain connects TRBV5-1 to TRBJ2-5; TRBD2 matches 7 bases. The CDR3 sequence is 14 residues long. V lost 4 bases to trimming and J lost 4 bases; unmatched junction nucleotides: 7. Germline V gives CDR1 SGHRS, CDR2 YFSETQ.

V and J are TRBV19 and TRBJ2-7; TRBD1 aligns across 9 bases. The CDR3 is made up of 15 amino acids. The J segment lost 4 bases and the V segment lost 3 bases, leaving 7 bases of the junction unmatched. CDR1 is LNHDA, CDR2 SQIVND, per germline (reference sequence). DNA for the CDR3: TGTGCCAGTAGTATTCAGGGACAGGGATTTTACGAGCAGTACTTC. It yields the protein CASSIQGQGFYEQYF.

This rearrangement joins TRBV6-1 to TRBJ1-5; no reliable D call. Germline CDR1 is MNHNS and CDR2 is SASEGT. V lost 3 bases and J 6 bases, leaving 9 bases between the germline ends. The CDR3 is 13 residues long. CDR3 sequence (DNA): TGTGCCAGCAGTGATATAGCCGTTCAGCCCCAGCATTTT. This gives the protein CASSDIAVQPQHF.

The chain employs TRBV5-4 and TRBJ1-2, with D perhaps TRBD1 (6 bases). Germline V lookup: CDR1 SGHNT, CDR2 YYREEE (reference sequence). This CDR3 contains 14 residues. Trimming cost V 5 bases and J 7 bases, with 18 bases left between them. In DNA form, the CDR3 reads TGTGCCAGCAGGTTAGAGATCGAGGGGGTTGGCTACACCTTC. Translated, it gives CASRLEIEGVGYTF.

The gene calls are TRBV2 and TRBJ1-5; D is perhaps TRBD1 (6 bases). Trimming removed 5 bases from V and 2 bases from J, with 13 bases in between. CDR1 SNHLY and CDR2 FYNNEI come from the germline V gene. The CDR3 spans 15 residues. The CDR3 DNA reads as TGTGCCAGCAGTTGGGGACAAATGGGCAATCAGCCCCAGCATTTT. Amino acids: CASSWGQMGNQPQHF.